A single sample is the source of the 30 T cell receptor beta chains below, sequenced in a study of technical replicates of blood from a few donors. Clones were read by immunoSEQ multiplex PCR, and TCRdb kept only the in-frame ones, dropping some. This table has 50,000 to 75,000 clones, 85% to 95% appearing once. The sample comprised PBMCs. These receptors were obtained from a human donor in good health. Some clones in this sample may be carry-over from other donors' samples.

This chain joins TRBV6-1 and TRBJ2-3; weak D call: TRBD2 (5 bases). Per the germline V gene, CDR1 is MNHNS and CDR2 is SASEGT. V dropped 8 bases and J dropped 7 bases, with 16 bases sitting between them. CDR3 size: 13 residues. The CDR3 protein is CASRGFPLYTQYF. As DNA, the CDR3 is TGTGCCAGCCGGGGTTTCCCTCTTTATACGCAGTATTTT.

The chain couples TRBV6-5 to TRBJ1-5; D uncertain. The CDR3 totals 12 residues. Trimming removed 5 bases at V and 6 bases at J, with 8 bases between. The V gene's germline CDR1 is MNHEY and CDR2 SVGAGI. The CDR3 DNA follows: TGTGCCAGCAGTACTCCACCTCAGCCCCAGCATTTT. This encodes CASSTPPQPQHF.

This clone was detected only once. V gene TRBV6-5 combines with J gene TRBJ2-7, with 7 bases lining up with TRBD2. CDR1 MNHEY and CDR2 SVGAGI come from the germline V gene. Trimming at V came to 7 bases and at J to 4 bases, leaving 10 bases not matched to a gene. The length of the CDR3 is 14 residues. CDR3 bases: TGTGCCAGCACCCGGACCGGGAGGCAGTACGAGCAGTACTTC. It is translated as CASTRTGRQYEQYF.

V is TRBV27 and J is TRBJ2-7; possible D gene TRBD1, 6 bases. CDR1 and CDR2 from the germline V gene are MNHEY and SMNVEV (reference sequence). V lost 5 bases and J lost 1, with 12 bases in between. CDR3 length: 14 amino acids. The CDR3 nucleotides read TGTGCCAGCAGTATACTACAGGGTTCCTACGAGCAGTACTTC. Amino acids: CASSILQGSYEQYF.

The rearrangement joins TRBV2 to TRBJ2-3; D not resolved. Germline CDR1 reads SNHLY; CDR2 reads FYNNEI. This CDR3 has 13 amino acids. V shed 2 bases and J shed 1 base, with 4 bases lying between them. CDR3 sequence (DNA): TGTGCCAGCAGTGAACTTGGCACAGATACGCAGTATTTT. Its protein product is CASSELGTDTQYF.

The V call is TRBV5-5, the J call TRBJ2-3; TRBD2 agrees at 9 bases. Germline-derived CDR1 and CDR2 are SGHKS and YYEKEE (reference sequence). Trimming at V came to 3 bases and at J to 1 base, leaving 3 bases not matched to a gene. CDR3 length: 15 amino acids. CDR3 DNA sequence: TGTGCCAGCAGCTCCGGGACTAGCCGCACAGATACGCAGTATTTT. Residues: CASSSGTSRTDTQYF. Full variable domain (remainder filled in from reference TRBV5-5 and TRBJ2-3): DAGVTQSPTHLIKTRGQQVTLRCSPISGHKSVSWYQQVLGQGPQFIFQYYEKEERGRGNFPDRFSARQFPNYSSELNVNALLLGDSALYLCASSSGTSRTDTQYFGPGTRLTVL.

This chain joins TRBV6-4 and TRBJ2-4; tentatively, D is TRBD2 (5 bases). This CDR3 has 14 residues. Between the trimmed V and J ends, which lost 3 bases and 8 bases, there was a span of 14 bases. Germline loops: CDR1 MRHNA, CDR2 SNTAGT. Written as DNA, the CDR3 is TGTGCCAGCAGTGAAAGGGCAGACGGGGACATTCAGTACTTC. Its protein is CASSERADGDIQYF.

The chain uses TRBV7-3 and TRBJ2-7; tentative D call: TRBD2 (6 bases). There are 15 residues in the CDR3. V was clipped by 2 bases and J by 1 base, with 12 bases between them. Germline loops: CDR1 SGHTA, CDR2 FQGTGA. This CDR3 reads CASSLEPGLSYEQYF. Written as DNA, the CDR3 is TGTGCCAGCAGCTTAGAGCCGGGACTGTCCTACGAGCAGTACTTC.

The chain employs TRBV7-2 and TRBJ2-1, with D tentatively TRBD2 (6 bases). The V gene lost 5 bases and the J gene lost 15 bases, with 23 bases spanning the gap. The length of the CDR3 is 14 residues. The germline V gene has CDR1 SGHTA and CDR2 FQGNSA. CDR3 bases: TGTGCCAGCAGCGGTCTGCGGGGCCCGGCCGGTCGGTTCTTC. It specifies CASSGLRGPAGRFF.

This clone showed up just once. The chain couples TRBV5-4 to TRBJ1-4; D call uncertain. Per the germline V gene, CDR1 is SGHNT and CDR2 is YYREEE (reference sequence). V was cut by 0 bases and J by 3 bases, with 12 bases left in between. This CDR3 comprises 16 residues. The CDR3 is CASSLEVAAANEKLFF. The CDR3 DNA is TGTGCCAGCAGCTTGGAGGTTGCGGCTGCTAATGAAAAACTGTTTTTT.

The table lists this clone with a count of one. V is TRBV5-1 and J is TRBJ1-3; D may be TRBD1 (5 bases). The germline V and J ends were trimmed by 3 bases and 1 base, with 14 bases remaining between them. Per germline, CDR1 SGHRS and CDR2 YFSETQ. This CDR3 is 16 amino acids long. For the CDR3, the DNA is TGCGCCAGCAGCTCGACCCTTGGGGGGTCTGGAAACACCATATATTTT. Translation: CASSSTLGGSGNTIYF. The full variable domain, rest sourced from reference TRBV5-1 and TRBJ1-3, is KAGVTQTPRYLIKTRGQQVTLSCSPISGHRSVSWYQQTPGQGLQFLFEYFSETQRNKGNFPGRFSGRQFSNSRSEMNVSTLELGDSALYLCASSSTLGGSGNTIYFGEGSWLTVV.

V is TRBV7-6 and J is TRBJ2-1; 9 bases map to TRBD2. V shed 3 bases, J shed 2 bases, and the junction held 2 bases outside the gene matches. The germline gives CDR1 SGHVS, CDR2 FNYEAQ. This CDR3 is built from 15 residues. The CDR3 DNA reads TGTGCCAGCAGCTTGGGCGGGGGGGCCTACAATGAGCAGTTCTTC. It codes for CASSLGGGAYNEQFF.

V is TRBV2 and J is TRBJ1-4, with no clear D. The CDR3 is 16 amino acids. Germline CDR1 SNHLY, CDR2 FYNNEI. V lost 7 bases and J 0 bases, leaving 15 bases between the germline ends. CDR3 protein: CASMREQPATNEKLFF. CDR3 coding DNA: TGTGCCAGCATGCGCGAACAGCCTGCAACTAATGAAAAACTGTTTTTT. The full variable domain, rest sourced from reference TRBV2 and TRBJ1-4, is EPEVTQTPSHQVTQMGQEVILRCVPISNHLYFYWYRQILGQKVEFLVSFYNNEISEKSEIFDDQFSVERPDGSNFTLKIRSTKLEDSAMYFCASMREQPATNEKLFFGSGTQLSVL.

The chain is built from TRBV2 and TRBJ1-5; D remains unclear. The CDR3 spans 14 residues. Germline CDR1 reads SNHLY; CDR2 reads FYNNEI. The germline V and J ends were trimmed by 4 bases and 0 bases, with 7 bases remaining between them. This CDR3 is CASSGQFSNQPQHF. The CDR3 DNA reads as TGTGCCAGCAGTGGTCAGTTTAGCAATCAGCCCCAGCATTTT.

The gene calls are TRBV30 and TRBJ2-1; 8 bases agree with TRBD2. Per the germline V gene, CDR1 is GTSNPN and CDR2 is SVGIG (reference sequence). This CDR3 contains 14 residues. J gave up 9 bases and V 1 base, and 8 bases lay outside the gene matches. CDR3 residues: CAWSGTSSVSEQFF. CDR3 nucleotides: TGTGCCTGGAGTGGGACTAGCTCGGTCAGTGAGCAGTTCTTC.

V gene TRBV19 combines with J gene TRBJ2-1; TRBD2 agrees at 15 bases. In germline, CDR1 is LNHDA, CDR2 SQIVND (reference sequence). This CDR3 has 17 residues. Trimming at V came to 5 bases and at J to 8 bases, leaving 10 bases not matched to a gene. CDR3: CASSSSGLAGGGDEQFF. The CDR3, as DNA: TGTGCCAGTAGTTCGTCGGGACTAGCGGGAGGAGGGGATGAGCAGTTCTTC. Based on the CDR3 plus reference TRBV19 and TRBJ2-1, the full variable domain is DGGITQSPKYLFRKEGQNVTLSCEQNLNHDAMYWYRQDPGQGLRLIYYSQIVNDFQKGDIAEGYSVSREKKESFPLTVTSAQKNPTAFYLCASSSSGLAGGGDEQFFGPGTRLTVL.

CDR3 sequence: CATQLTASGSYEQYF. The CDR3 coding sequence is TGTGCCACCCAGCTTACAGCTAGCGGGTCTTACGAGCAGTACTTC. The genes are TRBV7-3 and TRBJ2-7; 8 bases are a match to TRBD2. Germline V CDR1 and CDR2: SGHTA, FQGTGA. The CDR3 contains 15 residues. J lost 4 bases, V lost 10 bases, and 15 bases had no gene match. Using reference TRBV7-3 and TRBJ2-7 for the parts outside the CDR3, the full variable domain is GAGVSQTPSNKVTEKGKYVELRCDPISGHTALYWYRQSLGQGPEFLIYFQGTGAADDSGLPNDRFFAVRPEGSVSTLKIQRTERGDSAVYLCATQLTASGSYEQYFGPGTRLTVT.

CDR3 residues: CASSRRGGLSETQYF. The CDR3 DNA reads as TGTGCCAGCTCGCGACGGGGGGGCCTATCAGAGACCCAGTACTTC. The V call is TRBV18, the J call TRBJ2-5, with 8 positions matching TRBD2. The CDR3 is made up of 15 amino acids. Trimming took 6 bases from V and 4 from J; bases not matched to a gene: 10. CDR1 is KGHSH and CDR2 is LQKENI in the germline V gene.

The J gene is TRBJ2-2, the V gene TRBV6-5; D is unclear. V was clipped by 7 bases and J by 3 bases, with 15 bases between them. CDR1 MNHEY and CDR2 SVGAGI come from the germline V gene. The CDR3 sequence is 15 residues long. The CDR3 DNA is TGTGCCAGCACCAAAACCCCGGAGCACACCGGGGAGCTGTTTTTT. Residues: CASTKTPEHTGELFF.

The count of this clone is one. This chain links TRBV7-3 with TRBJ2-3, with TRBD1 as a possible D gene (5 bases). Germline assignment: CDR1 SGHTA and CDR2 FQGTGA. V shed 2 bases and J shed 4 bases, with 10 bases lying between them. This CDR3 region has 14 residues. The CDR3 loop reads CASSLLGAADTQYF. In DNA form, the CDR3 reads TGTGCCAGCAGCTTACTAGGGGCGGCAGATACGCAGTATTTT.

V is TRBV18 and J is TRBJ2-7; TRBD2 might be the D (5 bases). Trimming left V 6 bases short and J 3 bases short, with 15 bases between. The CDR3 contains 14 residues. Per the germline V gene, CDR1 is KGHSH and CDR2 is LQKENI. The CDR3 DNA sequence: TGTGCCAGCTCGCGCGAGGGCCCCGTCTACGAGCAGTACTTC. It specifies CASSREGPVYEQYF. The full variable domain, in which reference TRBV18 and TRBJ2-7 provide the parts outside the CDR3, is NAGVMQNPRHLVRRRGQEARLRCSPMKGHSHVYWYRQLPEEGLKFMVYLQKENIIDESGMPKERFSAEFPKEGPSILRIQQVVRGDSAAYFCASSREGPVYEQYFGPGTRLTVT.

This clone was detected a few times. The genes are TRBV4-2 and TRBJ2-3; TRBD2 aligns across 11 bases. CDR3 length equals 17 residues. The junction had 10 bases not matched to a gene; V was cut back by 4 bases and J by 4 bases. CDR1 LGHNA and CDR2 YNFKEQ come from the germline V gene. The CDR3 spells CASSPGESSGGADTQYF. The CDR3 DNA follows: TGTGCCAGCAGCCCCGGGGAGAGTAGCGGGGGGGCAGATACGCAGTATTTT.

For the CDR3, the DNA is TGTGCCAGCAGCTTGCGGGACAGCGGGCGCTATGGCTACACCTTC. This translates into CASSLRDSGRYGYTF. The chain carries TRBV5-4 and TRBJ1-2; TRBD1 agrees at 7 bases. V gave up 1 base and J gave up 4 bases; unmatched junction bases: 7. The germline gives CDR1 SGHNT, CDR2 YYREEE (reference sequence). CDR3 length: 15 amino acids. The full variable domain, its missing parts supplied by reference TRBV5-4 and TRBJ1-2, is ETGVTQSPTHLIKTRGQQVTLRCSSQSGHNTVSWYQQALGQGPQFIFQYYREEENGRGNFPPRFSGLQFPNYSSELNVNALELDDSALYLCASSLRDSGRYGYTFGSGTRLTVV.

The rearrangement uses TRBV2 and TRBJ2-7; 9 bases align to TRBD2. The CDR3 runs 15 residues. Germline CDR1 reads SNHLY; CDR2 reads FYNNEI. Unmatched junction bases numbered 8, after V lost 4 bases and J lost 4 bases. The CDR3 nucleotides read TGTGCCAGCAGTGCTCAGCGGGGGGACTGGTACGAGCAGTACTTC. Translated, it gives CASSAQRGDWYEQYF.

This chain links TRBV27 with TRBJ2-7; the D is unclear. Trimming cost V 8 bases and J 3 bases, with 14 bases left between them. Germline V gene lookup returns CDR1 MNHEY and CDR2 SMNVEV (reference sequence). This CDR3 has 13 amino acids. The CDR3 reads CASSRGGNYEQYF. CDR3 sequence (DNA): TGTGCCAGCTCTAGAGGCGGCAACTACGAGCAGTACTTC.

The chain combines TRBV6-6 with TRBJ1-6; D possibly corresponds to TRBD1 (5 bases). Trimming shortened V by 6 bases and J by 6 bases, and 15 bases separated the two germline ends. Germline V gene sequence: CDR1 MNHNY, CDR2 SVGAGI (reference sequence). CDR3 length equals 15 residues. The CDR3 loop reads CASRPGGQTNSPLHF. CDR3 DNA: TGTGCCAGCAGGCCGGGTGGACAAACTAATTCACCCCTCCACTTT.

The genes are TRBV30 and TRBJ2-5; 8 positions match TRBD2. The germline V gene encodes CDR1 GTSNPN and CDR2 SVGIG (reference sequence). With V trimmed by 0 bases and J by 2 bases, 17 bases remained unmatched. The CDR3 sequence is 19 residues long. This CDR3 is CAWSVGYFTSGEGQETQYF. CDR3 in DNA: TGTGCCTGGAGTGTAGGGTATTTCACTAGCGGAGAAGGGCAAGAGACCCAGTACTTC.

This clone has a single count. The CDR3: CASSKGAKIYGYTF. CDR3 coding DNA: TGTGCCAGCAGCAAAGGGGCCAAAATCTATGGCTACACCTTC. The chain employs TRBV7-2 and TRBJ1-2, with D perhaps TRBD1 (5 bases). The V end lost 5 bases, the J end lost 4 bases, and 14 bases lay between the germline ends. The germline gives CDR1 SGHTA, CDR2 FQGNSA. This CDR3 spans 14 amino acids.

CDR3 DNA: TGTGCCAGCAGCTTATCGGGGGGTGTCTCCTACGAGCAGTACTTC. Translation gives CASSLSGGVSYEQYF. The genes are TRBV7-3 and TRBJ2-7, with TRBD2 matching 7 bases. Germline trimming cut 2 bases from V and 0 bases from J; bases unmatched to any gene: 4. Germline-derived CDR1 and CDR2 are SGHTA and FQGTGA. The CDR3 sequence is 15 residues long.

The chain carries TRBV5-1 and TRBJ1-1; 8 bases are shared with TRBD1. V shed 0 bases and J 10 bases; nucleotides not matched to a gene: 11. Germline CDR1 and CDR2: SGHRS and YFSETQ. The CDR3 extends over 15 amino acids. The CDR3 sequence: CASSLGSGQGRRAFF. Written as DNA, the CDR3 is TGCGCCAGCAGCTTGGGTAGCGGACAGGGTCGGAGAGCTTTCTTT.